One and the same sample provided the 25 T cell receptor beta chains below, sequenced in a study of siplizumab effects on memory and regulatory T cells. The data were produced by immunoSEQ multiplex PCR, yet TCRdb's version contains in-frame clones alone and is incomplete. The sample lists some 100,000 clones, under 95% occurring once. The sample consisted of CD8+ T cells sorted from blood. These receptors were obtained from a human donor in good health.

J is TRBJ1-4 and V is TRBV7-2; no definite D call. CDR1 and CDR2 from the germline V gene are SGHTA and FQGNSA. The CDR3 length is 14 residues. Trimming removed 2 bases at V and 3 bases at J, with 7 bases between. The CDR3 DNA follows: TGTGCCAGCAGCTTATTCGGTGCTAATGAAAAACTGTTTTTT. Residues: CASSLFGANEKLFF. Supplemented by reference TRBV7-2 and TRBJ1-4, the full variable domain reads GAGVSQSPSNKVTEKGKDVELRCDPISGHTALYWYRQSLGQGLEFLIYFQGNSAPDKSGLPSDRFSAERTGGSVSTLTIQRTQQEDSAVYLCASSLFGANEKLFFGSGTQLSVL.

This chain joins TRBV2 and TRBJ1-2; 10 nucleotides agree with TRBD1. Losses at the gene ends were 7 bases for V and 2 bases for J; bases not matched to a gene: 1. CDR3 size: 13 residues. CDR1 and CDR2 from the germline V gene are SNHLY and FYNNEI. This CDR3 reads CASMGQGNYGYTF. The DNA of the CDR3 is TGTGCCAGCATGGGACAGGGGAACTATGGCTACACCTTC. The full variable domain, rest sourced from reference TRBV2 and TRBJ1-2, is EPEVTQTPSHQVTQMGQEVILRCVPISNHLYFYWYRQILGQKVEFLVSFYNNEISEKSEIFDDQFSVERPDGSNFTLKIRSTKLEDSAMYFCASMGQGNYGYTFGSGTRLTVV.

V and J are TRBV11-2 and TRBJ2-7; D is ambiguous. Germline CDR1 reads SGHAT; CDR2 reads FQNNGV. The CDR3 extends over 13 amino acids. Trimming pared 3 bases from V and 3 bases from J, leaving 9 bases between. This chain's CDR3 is CASSLESLYEQYF. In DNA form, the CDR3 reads TGTGCCAGCAGCTTGGAGAGTCTCTACGAGCAGTACTTC.

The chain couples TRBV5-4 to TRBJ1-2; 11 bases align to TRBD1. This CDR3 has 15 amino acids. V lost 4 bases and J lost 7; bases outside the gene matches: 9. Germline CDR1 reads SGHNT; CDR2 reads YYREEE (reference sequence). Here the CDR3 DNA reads TGTGCCAGCAGCCTAACCGGACAGGGGGCCTTTGGCTACACCTTC. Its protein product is CASSLTGQGAFGYTF.

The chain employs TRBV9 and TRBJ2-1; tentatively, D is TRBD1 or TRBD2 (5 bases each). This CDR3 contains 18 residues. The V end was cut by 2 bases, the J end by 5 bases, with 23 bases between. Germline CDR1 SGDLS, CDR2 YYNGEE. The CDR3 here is CASSVDGVRGESNNEQFF. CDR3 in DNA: TGTGCCAGCAGCGTTGACGGCGTGAGAGGGGAGTCGAACAATGAGCAGTTCTTC.

The CDR3 region is CASSQDDFRGDQPQHF. As DNA, the CDR3 is TGCGCCAGCAGCCAAGATGATTTCAGGGGCGATCAGCCCCAGCATTTT. The gene calls are TRBV4-1 and TRBJ1-5, with D possibly matching TRBD1 (6 bases). Per germline, CDR1 MGHRA and CDR2 YSYEKL. Trimming removed 0 bases from V and 5 bases from J, with 14 bases in between. The CDR3 has 16 residues.

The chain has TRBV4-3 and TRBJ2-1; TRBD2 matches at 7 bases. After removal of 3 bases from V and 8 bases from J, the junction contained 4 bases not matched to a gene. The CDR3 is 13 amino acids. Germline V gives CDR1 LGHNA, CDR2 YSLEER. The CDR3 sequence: CASSQREIDEQFF. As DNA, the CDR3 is TGCGCCAGCAGCCAGCGGGAGATAGATGAGCAGTTCTTC.

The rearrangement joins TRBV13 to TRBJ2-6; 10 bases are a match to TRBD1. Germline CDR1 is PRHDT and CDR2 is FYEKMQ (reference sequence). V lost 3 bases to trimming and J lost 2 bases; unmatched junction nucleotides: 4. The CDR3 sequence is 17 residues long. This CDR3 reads CASSFGTGVTGANVLTF. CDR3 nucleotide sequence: TGTGCCAGCAGCTTCGGGACAGGGGTGACTGGGGCCAACGTCCTGACTTTC.

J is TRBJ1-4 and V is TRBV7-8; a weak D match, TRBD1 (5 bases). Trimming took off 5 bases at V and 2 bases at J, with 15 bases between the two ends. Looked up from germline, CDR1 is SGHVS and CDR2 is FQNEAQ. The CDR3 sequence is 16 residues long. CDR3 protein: CASSPIGGNTNEKLFF. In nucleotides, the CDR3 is TGTGCCAGCAGCCCCATCGGGGGGAACACTAATGAAAAACTGTTTTTT.

The CDR3 reads CASSVSSGNYEQYF. CDR3 in DNA: TGTGCCAGCAGTGTCTCTAGCGGGAATTACGAGCAGTACTTC. This chain links TRBV2 with TRBJ2-7, with 9 bases that match TRBD2. Germline CDR1 reads SNHLY; CDR2 reads FYNNEI. The length of the CDR3 is 14 residues. The V and J ends lost 4 bases and 4 bases, in that order; junction bases with no gene match: 5. Variable domain in full (rest from reference TRBV2 and TRBJ2-7): EPEVTQTPSHQVTQMGQEVILRCVPISNHLYFYWYRQILGQKVEFLVSFYNNEISEKSEIFDDQFSVERPDGSNFTLKIRSTKLEDSAMYFCASSVSSGNYEQYFGPGTRLTVT.

In DNA, the CDR3 is TGTGCCAGCAGCCGTCGAGATTCAGGCACAGATACGCAGTATTTT. This gives the protein CASSRRDSGTDTQYF. This sequence joins TRBV9 and TRBJ2-3, with no clear D. Germline loops: CDR1 SGDLS, CDR2 YYNGEE. V lost 4 bases and J lost 1, with 13 bases in between. The CDR3 is 15 amino acids.

CDR3 loop: CASSDLERGSGANVLTF. CDR3 coding DNA: TGCGCCAGCAGTGACCTAGAGAGAGGGTCTGGGGCCAACGTCCTGACTTTC. The chain uses TRBV10-1 and TRBJ2-6; D might be TRBD2 (5 bases). V dropped 3 bases and J dropped 1 base, with 13 bases sitting between them. This CDR3 spans 17 amino acids. Per the germline V gene, CDR1 is WNHNN and CDR2 is SYGVQD (reference sequence).

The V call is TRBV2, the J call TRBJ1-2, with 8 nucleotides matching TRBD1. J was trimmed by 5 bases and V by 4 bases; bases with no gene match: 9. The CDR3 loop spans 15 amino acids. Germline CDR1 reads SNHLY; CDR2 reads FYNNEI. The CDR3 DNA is TGTGCCAGCAGTGGGGGACAGGCGGGCTCTTATGGCTACACCTTC. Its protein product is CASSGGQAGSYGYTF.

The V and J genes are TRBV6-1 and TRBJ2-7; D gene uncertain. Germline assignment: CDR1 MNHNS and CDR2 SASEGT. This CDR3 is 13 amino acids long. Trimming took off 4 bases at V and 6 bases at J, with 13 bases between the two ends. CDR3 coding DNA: TGTGCCAGCAGTGTAGTAGAGGTAGGCGAGCAGTACTTC. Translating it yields CASSVVEVGEQYF.

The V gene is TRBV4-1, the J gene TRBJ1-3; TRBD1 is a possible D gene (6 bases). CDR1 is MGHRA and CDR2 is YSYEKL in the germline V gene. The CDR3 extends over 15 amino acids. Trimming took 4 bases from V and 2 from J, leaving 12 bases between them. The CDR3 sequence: CASSPRGIPGNTIYF. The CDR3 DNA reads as TGCGCCAGCAGCCCCAGGGGAATACCTGGAAACACCATATATTTT.

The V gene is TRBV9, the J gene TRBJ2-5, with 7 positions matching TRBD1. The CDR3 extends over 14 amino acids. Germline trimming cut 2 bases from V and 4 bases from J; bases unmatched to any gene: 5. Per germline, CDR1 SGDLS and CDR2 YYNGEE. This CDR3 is CASSVTGYGETQYF. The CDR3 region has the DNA TGTGCCAGCAGCGTGACAGGGTATGGAGAGACCCAGTACTTC.

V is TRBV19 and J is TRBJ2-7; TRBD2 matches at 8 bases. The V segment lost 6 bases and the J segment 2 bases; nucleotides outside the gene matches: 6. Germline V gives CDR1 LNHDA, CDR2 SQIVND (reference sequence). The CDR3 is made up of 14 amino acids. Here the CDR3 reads CASRLTSDTYEQYF. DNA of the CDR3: TGTGCCAGTAGGTTGACTAGCGACACCTACGAGCAGTACTTC.

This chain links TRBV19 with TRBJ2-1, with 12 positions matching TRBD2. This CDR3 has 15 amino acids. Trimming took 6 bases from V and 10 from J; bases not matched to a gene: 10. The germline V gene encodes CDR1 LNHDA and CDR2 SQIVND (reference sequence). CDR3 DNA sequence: TGTGCCAGTAGACCCCGGACTAGCGGGGATGGCGAGCAGTTCTTC. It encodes CASRPRTSGDGEQFF.

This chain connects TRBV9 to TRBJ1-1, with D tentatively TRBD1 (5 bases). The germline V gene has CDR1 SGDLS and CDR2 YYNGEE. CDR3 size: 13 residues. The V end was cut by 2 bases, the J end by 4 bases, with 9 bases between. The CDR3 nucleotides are TGTGCCAGCAGCGTCCCCGGGGGCACTGAAGCTTTCTTT. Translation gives CASSVPGGTEAFF.

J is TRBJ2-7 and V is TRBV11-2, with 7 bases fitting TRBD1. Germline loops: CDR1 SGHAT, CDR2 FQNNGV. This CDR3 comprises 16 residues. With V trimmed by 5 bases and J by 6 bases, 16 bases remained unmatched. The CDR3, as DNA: TGTGCCAGCAGCCCCACCCTCATATTAAGGGGGCTCGAGCAGTACTTC. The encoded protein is CASSPTLILRGLEQYF.

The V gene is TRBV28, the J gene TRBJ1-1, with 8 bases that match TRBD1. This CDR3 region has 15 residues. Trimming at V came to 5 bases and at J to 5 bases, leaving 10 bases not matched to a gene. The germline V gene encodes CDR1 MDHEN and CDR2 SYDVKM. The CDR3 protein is CASSLQGEVETEAFF. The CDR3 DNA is TGTGCCAGCAGTCTACAGGGGGAGGTAGAAACTGAAGCTTTCTTT.

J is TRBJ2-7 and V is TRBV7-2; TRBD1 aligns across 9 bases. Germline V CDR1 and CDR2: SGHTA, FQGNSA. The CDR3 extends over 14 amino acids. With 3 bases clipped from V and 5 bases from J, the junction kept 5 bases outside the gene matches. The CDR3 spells CASSFSGTGNEQYF. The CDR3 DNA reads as TGTGCCAGCAGCTTCTCGGGGACAGGGAACGAGCAGTACTTC.

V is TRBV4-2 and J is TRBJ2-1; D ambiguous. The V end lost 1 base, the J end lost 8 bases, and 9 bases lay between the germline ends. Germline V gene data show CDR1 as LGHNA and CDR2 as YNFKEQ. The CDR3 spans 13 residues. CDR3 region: CASSQARWDEQFF. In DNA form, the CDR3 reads TGTGCCAGCAGCCAAGCCCGGTGGGATGAGCAGTTCTTC.

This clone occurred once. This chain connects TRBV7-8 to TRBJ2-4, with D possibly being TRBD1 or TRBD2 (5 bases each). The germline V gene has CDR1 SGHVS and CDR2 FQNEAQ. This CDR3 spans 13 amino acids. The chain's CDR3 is CASGNRKENIQYF. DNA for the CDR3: TGTGCGTCGGGGAACAGGAAGGAAAACATTCAGTACTTC.

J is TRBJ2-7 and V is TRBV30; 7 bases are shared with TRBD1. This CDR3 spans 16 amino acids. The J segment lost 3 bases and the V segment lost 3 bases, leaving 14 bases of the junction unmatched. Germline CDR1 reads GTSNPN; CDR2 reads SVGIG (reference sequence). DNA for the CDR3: TGTGCCTGGAGCGAAAATGTGGGACAGCCATTCTACGAGCAGTACTTC. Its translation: CAWSENVGQPFYEQYF.